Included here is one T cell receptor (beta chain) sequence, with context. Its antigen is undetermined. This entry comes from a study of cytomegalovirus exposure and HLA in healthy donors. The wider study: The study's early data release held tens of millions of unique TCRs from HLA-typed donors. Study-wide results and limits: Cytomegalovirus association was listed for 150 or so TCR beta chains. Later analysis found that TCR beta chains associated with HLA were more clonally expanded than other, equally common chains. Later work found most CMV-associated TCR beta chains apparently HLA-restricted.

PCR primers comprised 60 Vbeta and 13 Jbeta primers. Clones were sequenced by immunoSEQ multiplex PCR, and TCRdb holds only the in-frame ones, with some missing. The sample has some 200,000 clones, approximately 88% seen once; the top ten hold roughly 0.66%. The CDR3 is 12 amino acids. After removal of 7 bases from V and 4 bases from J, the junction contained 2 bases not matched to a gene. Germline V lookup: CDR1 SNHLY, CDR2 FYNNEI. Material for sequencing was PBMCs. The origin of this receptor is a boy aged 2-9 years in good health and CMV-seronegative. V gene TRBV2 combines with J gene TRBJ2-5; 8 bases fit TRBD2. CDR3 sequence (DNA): TGTGCCAGCACAACTAGCGGAGAGACCCAGTACTTC. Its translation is CASTTSGETQYF. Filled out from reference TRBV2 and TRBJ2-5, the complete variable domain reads EPEVTQTPSHQVTQMGQEVILRCVPISNHLYFYWYRQILGQKVEFLVSFYNNEISEKSEIFDDQFSVERPDGSNFTLKIRSTKLEDSAMYFCASTTSGETQYFGPGTRLLVL.